The clone carrying this T cell receptor (beta chain) appeared once. The target antigen is unknown. The CDR3 does not close with the conserved phenylalanine or tryptophan, likely indicating a read error. The limits of the CDR3 on the DNA are not certain, so only TCRdb's listed CDR3 is given. This sample is drawn from a study of cytomegalovirus exposure and HLA in healthy donors. Study results and limitations: Presence/absence analyses rested on an assumption that sequencing depth was roughly uniform across donors.

19 amino acids form the CDR3, both terminal residues included. CDR1 is SGHVS, CDR2 FNYEAQ, per germline. Vbeta (60) and Jbeta (13) primers were used in the PCR. Produced via immunoSEQ multiplex PCR; TCRdb's table is partial and in-frame only. Of some 120,000 clones in the sample, approximately 74% were seen once. The source is a man aged 40-50 years in good health and CMV-seropositive. The rearrangement links TRBV7-6 to TRBJ2-7; no check of the table's D call, TRBD1, against the DNA was made. The sample was PBMCs. The chain's CDR3 is CASSLTRDRGWEQYFSVCS.